Following are 25 T cell receptor beta chains from one sample sequenced in a study of cytomegalovirus exposure and HLA in healthy donors. PCR primers comprised 60 Vbeta and 13 Jbeta primers. Sequencing was performed with immunoSEQ multiplex PCR; in TCRdb, only in-frame clones are kept and a portion is missing. The sample has about 140,000 clones; roughly 80% are singletons. Specimen: PBMCs. These TCRs come from a male donor in good health and CMV-seronegative.

V gene TRBV29-1 combines with J gene TRBJ2-7; D is unresolved. Per germline, CDR1 SQVTM and CDR2 ANQGSEA. The CDR3 loop spans 11 amino acids. Trimming cost V 4 bases and J 2 bases, with 6 bases left between them. In DNA form, the CDR3 reads TGCAGCGTTGGACAAACCTACGAGCAGTACTTC. Protein product: CSVGQTYEQYF.

V gene TRBV7-2 combines with J gene TRBJ2-6; 11 bases agree with TRBD2. The CDR3 extends over 18 amino acids. The V gene's germline CDR1 is SGHTA and CDR2 FQGNSA. After removal of 5 bases from V and 3 bases from J, the junction contained 9 bases not matched to a gene. CDR3 DNA: TGTGCCAGCAGCCGTGGGACTAGCGGTAGTTTTGGGGCCAACGTCCTGACTTTC. Its translation: CASSRGTSGSFGANVLTF.

The V gene is TRBV5-8, the J gene TRBJ1-5; TRBD1 aligns across 8 bases. Trimming removed 4 bases from V and 7 bases from J; junction bases left unmatched: 7. CDR1 and CDR2 (germline): SGHTS, YDEGEE. The CDR3 totals 14 residues. The CDR3 sequence is CASSLQGARQPQHF. The CDR3, as DNA: TGTGCCAGCAGCCTTCAGGGGGCAAGGCAGCCCCAGCATTTT.

The chain carries TRBV7-9 and TRBJ2-5, with TRBD1 matching over 7 bases. CDR3 size: 19 residues. Germline CDR1 reads SEHNR; CDR2 reads FQNEAQ (reference sequence). The V gene end was trimmed by 4 bases and the J gene end by 0 bases; junction bases not matched to a gene: 17. Here the CDR3 reads CASSWGQLSNLLYQETQYF. The DNA for the CDR3 is TGTGCCAGCAGCTGGGGACAGTTAAGTAATTTGTTGTACCAAGAGACCCAGTACTTC.

The chain recombines TRBV10-3 with TRBJ2-5, with TRBD2 matching over 11 bases. This CDR3 contains 17 residues. The germline CDR1 and CDR2 sequences are ENHRY and SYGVKD. Trimming took 2 bases from V and 2 from J; bases not matched to a gene: 7. The CDR3 spells CAISENPLAGGQETQYF. DNA for the CDR3: TGTGCCATCAGTGAGAATCCTCTAGCGGGGGGACAAGAGACCCAGTACTTC.

The chain links TRBV28 to TRBJ2-3; 10 bases agree with TRBD1. The junction had 3 bases not matched to a gene; V was cut back by 6 bases and J by 3 bases. Germline V gene sequence: CDR1 MDHEN, CDR2 SYDVKM. CDR3 length: 14 amino acids. Here the CDR3 reads CASRTGGVTDTQYF. CDR3 nucleotides: TGTGCCAGCAGGACAGGGGGCGTGACAGATACGCAGTATTTT. The whole variable domain, remainder taken from reference TRBV28 and TRBJ2-3, is DVKVTQSSRYLVKRTGEKVFLECVQDMDHENMFWYRQDPGLGLRLIYFSYDVKMKEKGDIPEGYSVSREKKERFSLILESASTNQTSMYLCASRTGGVTDTQYFGPGTRLTVL.

J is TRBJ1-2 and V is TRBV4-1, with 8 bases matching TRBD1. V was clipped by 4 bases and J by 4 bases; unmatched bases: 8. The CDR3 covers 15 residues. Germline V CDR1 and CDR2: MGHRA, YSYEKL. This chain's CDR3 is CASSLGPDRGYGYTF. DNA of the CDR3: TGCGCCAGCAGCCTGGGACCAGACAGGGGCTATGGCTACACCTTC.

V gene TRBV30 combines with J gene TRBJ2-2; tentatively, D is TRBD2 (5 bases). The CDR3 is 12 residues long. Per the germline V gene, CDR1 is GTSNPN and CDR2 is SVGIG (reference sequence). The ends were cut back, 5 bases at V and 4 bases at J, with 8 bases in the middle. CDR3 protein: CAWVTSTGELFF. CDR3 DNA: TGTGCCTGGGTTACTAGCACCGGGGAGCTGTTTTTT.

This clone was found a few times. The chain has TRBV11-3 and TRBJ2-1, with a weak D call TRBD2 (6 bases). Trimming removed 5 bases at V and 7 bases at J, with 6 bases between. Per the germline V gene, CDR1 is SGHNT and CDR2 is YENEEA. This CDR3 contains 11 residues. CDR3 in amino acids: CASSRGNEQFF. The CDR3 nucleotides are TGTGCCAGCAGCCGGGGGAATGAGCAGTTCTTC.

This clone has a handful of counts. The chain uses TRBV19 and TRBJ2-5; no reliable D call. CDR3 length equals 15 residues. Germline V gives CDR1 LNHDA, CDR2 SQIVND (reference sequence). Trimming shortened V by 4 bases and J by 4 bases, and 16 bases separated the two germline ends. Written as DNA, the CDR3 is TGTGCCAGTAGTACCTTGGCGGTCAGTACAGAGACCCAGTACTTC. This codes for CASSTLAVSTETQYF.

V is TRBV5-1 and J is TRBJ2-7, with a possible D match to TRBD2 (5 bases). The germline V and J ends were trimmed by 4 bases and 7 bases, with 12 bases remaining between them. In germline, CDR1 is SGHRS, CDR2 YFSETQ. The CDR3 runs to 12 residues. The CDR3 nucleotides are TGCGCCAGCAGCGCGGATGGAGGAGAGCAGTACTTC. This encodes CASSADGGEQYF. Looking up the rest from reference TRBV5-1 and TRBJ2-7 gives the full variable domain: KAGVTQTPRYLIKTRGQQVTLSCSPISGHRSVSWYQQTPGQGLQFLFEYFSETQRNKGNFPGRFSGRQFSNSRSEMNVSTLELGDSALYLCASSADGGEQYFGPGTRLTVT.

The chain joins TRBV18 to TRBJ1-2, with 10 positions matching TRBD1. The V gene's germline CDR1 is KGHSH and CDR2 LQKENI. The CDR3 sequence is 14 residues long. The ends lost 6 bases at V and 8 bases at J; junction bases unmatched: 9. The CDR3 sequence: CASSPDRGTRGYTF. CDR3 in DNA: TGTGCCAGCTCGCCGGACAGGGGGACCCGCGGCTACACCTTC.

The V gene is TRBV6-1, the J gene TRBJ1-2; 7 nucleotides agree with TRBD1. Germline-derived CDR1 and CDR2 are MNHNS and SASEGT. V trimming: 6 bases; J trimming: 5 bases; junction bases outside the gene matches: 9. There are 14 residues in the CDR3. The CDR3 protein is CASSPGTAYYGYTF. The CDR3 coding sequence is TGTGCCAGCAGCCCTGGGACAGCCTATTATGGCTACACCTTC.

A few counts support this clone. The chain combines TRBV28 with TRBJ2-3; weak D call: TRBD1 (6 bases). CDR1 and CDR2 from the germline V gene are MDHEN and SYDVKM. Trimming took 3 bases from V and 1 from J, leaving 14 bases between them. The CDR3 extends over 16 amino acids. CDR3 amino acids: CASSFLRGVGTDTQYF. The CDR3 DNA reads as TGTGCCAGCAGTTTTCTCAGGGGCGTAGGCACAGATACGCAGTATTTT.

The V gene is TRBV29-1, the J gene TRBJ2-5; D gene uncertain. The germline CDR1 and CDR2 sequences are SQVTM and ANQGSEA. This CDR3 is built from 13 residues. The germline V and J ends were trimmed by 3 bases and 4 bases, with 12 bases remaining between them. The CDR3, as DNA: TGCAGCGTTGACGACATAACCCGAGAGACCCAGTACTTC. Amino acid sequence: CSVDDITRETQYF.

The rearrangement links TRBV27 to TRBJ2-5, with TRBD2 matching 7 bases. Germline trimming cut 4 bases from V and 1 base from J; bases unmatched to any gene: 12. The CDR3 is 17 amino acids. Per germline, CDR1 MNHEY and CDR2 SMNVEV (reference sequence). CDR3 amino acids: CASSSYFGLVGQETQYF. As DNA, the CDR3 is TGTGCCAGCAGTTCTTACTTCGGACTAGTGGGCCAAGAGACCCAGTACTTC.

The chain joins TRBV5-1 to TRBJ1-1; no definite D call. CDR1 is SGHRS and CDR2 is YFSETQ in the germline V gene. Trimming took off 1 base at V and 1 base at J, with 20 bases between the two ends. The CDR3 runs 18 residues. DNA of the CDR3: TGCGCCAGCAGCTTGATAGCCGGCAAACTGACCCAGAACACTGAAGCTTTCTTT. It is translated as CASSLIAGKLTQNTEAFF.

This clone was seen a handful of times. The rearrangement joins TRBV5-6 to TRBJ2-3; no definite D call. The CDR3 extends over 14 amino acids. Deletions cut 3 bases from V and 5 bases from J, with 13 bases between. Germline-derived CDR1 and CDR2 are SGHDT and YYEEEE. The CDR3 is CASSSARSGDTQYF. The CDR3 nucleotides read TGTGCCAGCAGCTCTGCGAGGTCGGGAGATACGCAGTATTTT.

This clone was seen just once. V and J are TRBV7-2 and TRBJ2-1, with 13 bases fitting TRBD2. Trimming at V came to 3 bases and at J to 5 bases, leaving 1 base not matched to a gene. This CDR3 has 15 amino acids. Germline-derived CDR1 and CDR2 are SGHTA and FQGNSA. The CDR3 region has the DNA TGTGCCAGCAGCTTCGGGACTAGCGGGGACAATGAGCAGTTCTTC. Translated: CASSFGTSGDNEQFF.

The V and J genes are TRBV2 and TRBJ2-1; TRBD2 agrees at 14 bases. Germline CDR1 is SNHLY and CDR2 is FYNNEI. Trimming took 7 bases from V and 9 from J; bases not matched to a gene: 8. The CDR3 covers 15 residues. The CDR3 spells CASTRTSGRNGEQFF. The CDR3 DNA is TGTGCCAGCACACGGACTAGCGGGAGGAACGGTGAGCAGTTCTTC.

V is TRBV30 and J is TRBJ1-2, with unresolved D. Germline CDR1 is GTSNPN and CDR2 is SVGIG (reference sequence). CDR3 length: 13 amino acids. The ends were cut back, 0 bases at V and 7 bases at J, with 12 bases in the middle. CDR3 nucleotides: TGTGCCTGGAGTGTACTAGGCGGTAGTGGCTACACCTTC. As protein: CAWSVLGGSGYTF.

The chain links TRBV2 to TRBJ2-3; 9 positions match TRBD1. Per the germline V gene, CDR1 is SNHLY and CDR2 is FYNNEI. The CDR3 has 15 amino acids. V lost 7 bases, J lost 1 base, and 6 bases stayed unmatched. This CDR3 reads CASMGRTGGTDTQYF. Here the CDR3 DNA reads TGTGCCAGCATGGGACGGACAGGGGGCACAGATACGCAGTATTTT.

The chain links TRBV19 to TRBJ1-5; 7 bases fit TRBD1. The CDR3 length is 15 residues. V shed 6 bases, J shed 6 bases, and the junction held 11 bases outside the gene matches. CDR1 and CDR2 from the germline V gene are LNHDA and SQIVND (reference sequence). CDR3 region: CASRRGDSRSQPQHF. Here the CDR3 DNA reads TGTGCCAGTAGGAGGGGGGACAGCCGGTCTCAGCCCCAGCATTTT.

The V call is TRBV18, the J call TRBJ2-3, with a tentative D call TRBD1 (5 bases). Trimming took 6 bases from V and 3 from J, leaving 13 bases between them. Germline V gene data show CDR1 as KGHSH and CDR2 as LQKENI. The CDR3 covers 14 residues. The CDR3 protein is CASSGQKGTDTQYF. DNA for the CDR3: TGTGCCAGCTCCGGACAAAAGGGGACAGATACGCAGTATTTT.

This clone was seen only once. V gene TRBV7-2 combines with J gene TRBJ2-5; unclear D gene. The CDR3 has 13 amino acids. Germline V gene sequence: CDR1 SGHTA, CDR2 FQGNSA. Trimming cost V 5 bases and J 5 bases, with 12 bases left between them. The CDR3 DNA reads as TGTGCCAGCAGCCCCTACTATGGCGAGACCCAGTACTTC. Translated, it gives CASSPYYGETQYF.